This paragraph covers one T cell receptor beta chain sequence. The CDR3 runs to 12 residues. The germline gives CDR1 MNHEY, CDR2 SVGAGI. V shed 2 bases and J shed 5 bases, with 6 bases lying between them. In the authors' methods: Using reference gene primer amplification, nucleated cell counts were estimated. Here immunoSEQ multiplex PCR was the method, and the copy in TCRdb shows in-frame clones only, minus some. The D gene and trimming were derived from the DNA, and the V and J assignments and clone size from that table. The data hold roughly 91,000 clones, with roughly three quarters observed a single time. The sample comes from a study of blood T cell repertoires in COVID-19. The overall study: Sites across the United States, Italy and Spain contributed samples from acute and convalescent COVID-19. The analysed material was cDNA or gDNA that came from T cells, B-cell-depleted T cells, or PBMCs.

The clonotype originates from a man aged 70-80 years with acute or convalescent COVID-19. The sequenced sample was peripheral blood. This rearrangement joins TRBV6-5 to TRBJ1-1; D ambiguous. This CDR3 is CASSYGETEAFF. Here the CDR3 DNA reads TGTGCCAGCAGTTACGGGGAGACTGAAGCTTTCTTT.